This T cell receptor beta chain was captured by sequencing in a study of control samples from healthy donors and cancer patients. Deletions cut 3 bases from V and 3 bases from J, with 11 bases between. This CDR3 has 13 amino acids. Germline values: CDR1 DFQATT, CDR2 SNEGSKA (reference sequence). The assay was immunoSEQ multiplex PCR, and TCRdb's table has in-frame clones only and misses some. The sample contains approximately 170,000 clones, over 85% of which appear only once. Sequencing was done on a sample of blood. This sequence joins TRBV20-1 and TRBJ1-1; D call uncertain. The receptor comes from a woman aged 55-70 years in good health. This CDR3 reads CSASSGKHTEAFF. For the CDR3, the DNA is TGCAGTGCTAGTTCGGGCAAGCACACTGAAGCTTTCTTT.